This T cell receptor beta chain was captured in a study of blood T cell repertoires in COVID-19. The CDR3 loop spans 15 amino acids. Assay used: immunoSEQ multiplex PCR; TCRdb lists only in-frame clones, some missing. The repertoire includes fewer than 350,000 clones, around nine tenths of them detected once, and about 9.5% sits in the top ten. V is TRBV7-5 and J is TRBJ2-2; TRBD1, the table's D call, was not compared with the DNA. TRBV7-5 corresponds to a pseudogene. The sequence came from a woman between 40 and 55 years old who had recovered from COVID-19. The material sequenced was PBMCs or T cells enriched from blood (not recorded which). DNA for the CDR3: TGTGCCAGAAGCCTGGGTCCACAGGGAACCGGGGAGCTGTTTTTT. Protein product: CARSLGPQGTGELFF.